This passage covers 16 T cell receptor beta chains from one sample sequenced in a study of shared clonotypes between healthy human individuals. The data were produced by immunoSEQ multiplex PCR, yet TCRdb's version contains in-frame clones alone and is incomplete. The sample gives approximately 2.1 million clones, over 90% of which show up once; under 0.45% is in the top ten. The sequencing input was naive CD4+ T cells from PBMCs. Subset meaning: CD45RA+ positively selected. Receptor source: a man aged 18 to 30 in good health. Some clones in this sample may be carry-over from other donors' samples.

The chain employs TRBV13 and TRBJ2-1, with no clear D. V lost 5 bases to trimming and J lost 9 bases, with 17 bases between them. Germline V CDR1 and CDR2: PRHDT, FYEKMQ (reference sequence). The CDR3 contains 14 residues. This chain's CDR3 is CASSPRRVSSEQFF. CDR3 coding DNA: TGTGCCAGCAGCCCAAGACGGGTATCTAGTGAGCAGTTCTTC.

The chain links TRBV7-3 to TRBJ2-1, with D possibly being TRBD2 (5 bases). The CDR3 has 15 amino acids. Germline CDR1 reads SGHTA; CDR2 reads FQGTGA. The V end was cut by 2 bases, the J end by 6 bases, with 14 bases between. The CDR3 coding sequence is TGTGCCAGCAGCTTAGGACTTTCAATTCTCAATGAGCAGTTCTTC. It specifies CASSLGLSILNEQFF.

V usage is TRBV9 and J usage is TRBJ2-7; possibly TRBD1 for D (6 bases). The V gene lost 0 bases and the J gene lost 5 bases, with 12 bases spanning the gap. Germline V gives CDR1 SGDLS, CDR2 YYNGEE. This CDR3 comprises 14 residues. The CDR3 nucleotides read TGTGCCAGCAGCGTAGCGCAGGGGTCCCACGAGCAGTACTTC. It specifies CASSVAQGSHEQYF.

The rearrangement uses TRBV5-1 and TRBJ2-2, with a weak D call TRBD1 (6 bases). The CDR3 runs 15 residues. CDR1 and CDR2 (germline): SGHRS, YFSETQ. The V end was cut by 2 bases, the J end by 0 bases, with 8 bases between. The CDR3 DNA reads TGCGCCAGCAGCTTTGACAGGCCGAACACCGGGGAGCTGTTTTTT. It translates to CASSFDRPNTGELFF.

J is TRBJ2-7 and V is TRBV14; 7 bases match TRBD1. The germline CDR1 and CDR2 sequences are SGHDN and FVKESK. The CDR3 runs 13 residues. V trimming: 8 bases; J trimming: 6 bases; junction bases outside the gene matches: 10. The CDR3 protein is CASPYRGTGEQYF. In DNA, the CDR3 is TGTGCCAGCCCTTACAGGGGCACGGGCGAGCAGTACTTC.

The chain recombines TRBV18 with TRBJ1-3; D remains unclear. The germline gives CDR1 KGHSH, CDR2 LQKENI. The CDR3 covers 16 residues. Between the trimmed V and J ends, which lost 2 bases and 0 bases, there was a span of 11 bases. In DNA, the CDR3 is TGTGCCAGCTCACCAACCCAGATCGGCTCTGGAAACACCATATATTTT. This sequence encodes CASSPTQIGSGNTIYF. The variable domain in full, with the rest retrieved from reference TRBV18 and TRBJ1-3, is NAGVMQNPRHLVRRRGQEARLRCSPMKGHSHVYWYRQLPEEGLKFMVYLQKENIIDESGMPKERFSAEFPKEGPSILRIQQVVRGDSAAYFCASSPTQIGSGNTIYFGEGSWLTVV.

Of note for this clone: Distinct nucleotide sequences in the sample also encode this CDR3. V usage is TRBV9 and J usage is TRBJ2-6; TRBD1 is a possible D gene (5 bases). Trimming cost V 2 bases and J 2 bases, with 8 bases left between them. This CDR3 spans 15 amino acids. Germline lookup yields CDR1 SGDLS and CDR2 YYNGEE. CDR3 protein: CASSVEGAGANVLTF. CDR3 nucleotide sequence: TGTGCCAGCAGCGTGGAAGGGGCTGGGGCCAACGTCCTGACTTTC. The whole variable domain, remainder taken from reference TRBV9 and TRBJ2-6, is DSGVTQTPKHLITATGQRVTLRCSPRSGDLSVYWYQQSLDQGLQFLIQYYNGEERAKGNILERFSAQQFPDLHSELNLSSLELGDSALYFCASSVEGAGANVLTFGAGSRLTVL.

This clone was recorded once. The genes are TRBV6-1 and TRBJ2-5; 10 bases align to TRBD1. CDR3 length: 15 amino acids. After removal of 6 bases from V and 5 bases from J, the junction contained 9 bases not matched to a gene. Germline V CDR1 and CDR2: MNHNS, SASEGT. CDR3 nucleotides: TGTGCCAGCAGGGCACGGGACAGGGGTTTTGAGACCCAGTACTTC. As protein: CASRARDRGFETQYF.

V usage is TRBV6-6 and J usage is TRBJ2-7; D is unclear. Germline V CDR1 and CDR2: MNHNY, SVGAGI (reference sequence). The CDR3 has 12 amino acids. The ends were cut back, 8 bases at V and 3 bases at J, with 11 bases in the middle. In DNA form, the CDR3 reads TGTGCCAGCTCTACCGCTTACTACGAGCAGTACTTC. This gives the protein CASSTAYYEQYF.

In this sample, this clone turned up once. This chain links TRBV19 with TRBJ1-2; 8 bases agree with TRBD1. This CDR3 has 14 residues. Looked up from germline, CDR1 is LNHDA and CDR2 is SQIVND (reference sequence). V was pared by 7 bases and J by 7 bases, with 11 bases of the junction left unmatched. The CDR3 spells CASTTSRTGTGYTF. The CDR3 DNA sequence: TGTGCCAGTACCACATCCCGGACAGGGACTGGCTACACCTTC. Using reference TRBV19 and TRBJ1-2 for the parts outside the CDR3, the full variable domain is DGGITQSPKYLFRKEGQNVTLSCEQNLNHDAMYWYRQDPGQGLRLIYYSQIVNDFQKGDIAEGYSVSREKKESFPLTVTSAQKNPTAFYLCASTTSRTGTGYTFGSGTRLTVV.

The gene calls are TRBV18 and TRBJ2-7, with 9 positions matching TRBD1. J lost 1 base, V lost 5 bases, and 9 bases had no gene match. Germline-derived CDR1 and CDR2 are KGHSH and LQKENI. CDR3 size: 16 residues. The CDR3 sequence: CASSERDREPSYEQYF. The DNA for the CDR3 is TGTGCCAGCTCAGAACGGGACAGGGAGCCTTCCTACGAGCAGTACTTC.

The J gene is TRBJ2-7, the V gene TRBV7-8; 7 bases fit TRBD2. The CDR3 contains 17 residues. Germline V gives CDR1 SGHVS, CDR2 FQNEAQ. Unmatched junction bases numbered 16, after V lost 5 bases and J lost 3 bases. The CDR3 spells CASSAPPVSSGLYEQYF. CDR3 DNA sequence: TGTGCCAGCAGCGCCCCACCCGTGTCTAGCGGACTCTACGAGCAGTACTTC.

The chain employs TRBV7-9 and TRBJ2-1; no firm D call. The germline CDR1 and CDR2 sequences are SEHNR and FQNEAQ (reference sequence). The CDR3 runs to 16 residues. Trimming took off 8 bases at V and 4 bases at J, with 21 bases between the two ends. In nucleotides, the CDR3 is TGTGCCAGCCCTCTACCCACTACCGATACTTACAATGAGCAGTTCTTC. Its translation is CASPLPTTDTYNEQFF.

In DNA form, the CDR3 reads TGCGCCAGCAGCTTACAGGACTCTGGGGCCAACGTCCTGACTTTC. The encoded protein is CASSLQDSGANVLTF. The chain carries TRBV5-1 and TRBJ2-6; possible D gene TRBD1, 5 bases. The germline V and J ends were trimmed by 2 bases and 0 bases, with 6 bases remaining between them. Per the germline V gene, CDR1 is SGHRS and CDR2 is YFSETQ. CDR3 length equals 15 residues.

The chain recombines TRBV5-1 with TRBJ2-1, with 13 positions matching TRBD2. Germline V gives CDR1 SGHRS, CDR2 YFSETQ. The ends lost 7 bases at V and 5 bases at J; junction bases unmatched: 3. CDR3 length: 14 residues. The CDR3: CASRTSGSHNEQFF. As DNA, the CDR3 is TGCGCCAGCCGGACTAGCGGGAGCCACAATGAGCAGTTCTTC. Looking up the rest from reference TRBV5-1 and TRBJ2-1 gives the full variable domain: KAGVTQTPRYLIKTRGQQVTLSCSPISGHRSVSWYQQTPGQGLQFLFEYFSETQRNKGNFPGRFSGRQFSNSRSEMNVSTLELGDSALYLCASRTSGSHNEQFFGPGTRLTVL.

The chain has TRBV5-6 and TRBJ1-1; 11 positions agree with TRBD1. CDR1 and CDR2 (germline): SGHDT, YYEEEE. The CDR3 runs to 17 residues. V shed 0 bases and J 4 bases; nucleotides not matched to a gene: 8. Here the CDR3 reads CASSLVGQGALGTEAFF. In nucleotides, the CDR3 is TGTGCCAGCAGCTTGGTTGGACAGGGGGCTTTGGGCACTGAAGCTTTCTTT.